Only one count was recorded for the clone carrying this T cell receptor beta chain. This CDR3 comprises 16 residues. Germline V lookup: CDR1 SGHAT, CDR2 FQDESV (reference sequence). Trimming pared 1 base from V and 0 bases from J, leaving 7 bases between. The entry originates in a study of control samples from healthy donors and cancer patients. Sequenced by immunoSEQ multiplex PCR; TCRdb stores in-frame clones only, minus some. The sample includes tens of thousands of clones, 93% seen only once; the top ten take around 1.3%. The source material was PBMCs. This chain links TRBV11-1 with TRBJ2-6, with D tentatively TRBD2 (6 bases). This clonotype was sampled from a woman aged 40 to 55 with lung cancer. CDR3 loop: CASSLVGGSGANVLTF. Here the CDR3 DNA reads TGTGCCAGCAGCTTAGTGGGGGGCTCTGGGGCCAACGTCCTGACTTTC.